Listed below are T cell receptor beta chains from one sample, sequenced in a study of identical twins. One entry per CDR3 protein, called by TCRdb with MiXCR from the 5' RACE reads. In the table there are around 480,000 distinct CDR3 sequences, 11% to 15% of which are singletons. This same sample was also part of a study on yellow fever vaccine responses in identical twins.

The sequenced sample was CD4+ T cells sorted from blood. Every receptor here comes from a woman aged 18 to 35 in good health. The CDR3 runs from the conserved cysteine through the conserved F or W. A D gene is named only where the DNA matches it firmly. Where a row states a size, it is once, few, many or the class of an expanded clone; other rows omit it.

d_gene: -
j_gene: TRBJ2-5
abundance: few
v_gene: TRBV5-1
CDR3aa: CASSPGRGRGLNGETQYF
CDR3nt: TGCGCCAGCAGCCCGGGACGGGGGCGGGGACTAAACGGAGAGACCCAGTACTTC

d_gene: TRBD2
j_gene: TRBJ2-1
abundance: few
v_gene: TRBV6-2/TRBV6-3
CDR3aa: CASSYPRLAGSNEQFF
CDR3nt: TGTGCCAGCAGTTACCCGAGACTAGCGGGCAGCAATGAGCAGTTCTTC

d_gene: -
j_gene: TRBJ2-5
abundance: -
v_gene: TRBV20-1
CDR3aa: CSGRVRPQETQYF
CDR3nt: TGCAGTGGGCGGGTGAGGCCTCAAGAGACCCAGTACTTC

d_gene: -
j_gene: TRBJ2-3
abundance: -
v_gene: TRBV5-6
CDR3aa: CASSSLPGVLDTDTQYF
CDR3nt: TGTGCCAGCAGCTCCCTTCCAGGTGTACTTGACACAGATACGCAGTATTTT

d_gene: -
j_gene: TRBJ2-7
abundance: -
v_gene: TRBV5-1
CDR3aa: CASSLRAAYEQYF
CDR3nt: TGCGCCAGCAGCTTGAGAGCGGCCTACGAGCAGTACTTC

d_gene: -
j_gene: TRBJ2-5
abundance: -
v_gene: TRBV28
CDR3aa: CASSSGASVGQYF
CDR3nt: TGTGCCAGCAGCAGCGGAGCCAGTGTGGGCCAGTACTTC

d_gene: -
j_gene: TRBJ1-2
abundance: -
v_gene: TRBV7-9
CDR3aa: CASSLVAGLDGYTF
CDR3nt: TGTGCCAGCAGCTTAGTCGCGGGGCTCGATGGCTACACCTTC

d_gene: -
j_gene: TRBJ1-2
abundance: many
v_gene: TRBV9
CDR3aa: CASRAHGGLGYGYTF
CDR3nt: TGTGCCAGCAGAGCTCACGGGGGATTGGGCTATGGCTACACCTTC

d_gene: TRBD2
j_gene: TRBJ2-7
abundance: many
v_gene: TRBV4-3
CDR3aa: CASSRGLAETYEQYF
CDR3nt: TGCGCCAGCAGCCGCGGACTAGCGGAGACGTACGAGCAGTACTTC

d_gene: -
j_gene: TRBJ2-3
abundance: many
v_gene: TRBV9
CDR3aa: CASSVVGSDTQYF
CDR3nt: TGTGCCAGCAGCGTAGTGGGGTCAGATACGCAGTATTTT

d_gene: -
j_gene: TRBJ2-3
abundance: many
v_gene: TRBV3-1
CDR3aa: CASSLFKDTQYF
CDR3nt: TGTGCCAGCAGCCTCTTCAAAGATACGCAGTATTTT

d_gene: -
j_gene: TRBJ2-5
abundance: many
v_gene: TRBV4-3
CDR3aa: CASSQDGRGETQYF
CDR3nt: TGCGCCAGCAGCCAAGACGGCAGGGGAGAGACCCAGTACTTC

d_gene: TRBD1
j_gene: TRBJ2-7
abundance: few
v_gene: TRBV7-9
CDR3aa: CASGRGQGGYEQYF
CDR3nt: TGTGCCAGTGGACGTGGACAGGGGGGGTACGAGCAGTACTTC

d_gene: -
j_gene: TRBJ1-4
abundance: -
v_gene: TRBV24-1
CDR3aa: CATSDREKLFF
CDR3nt: TGTGCCACCAGTGATCGTGAAAAACTGTTTTTT

d_gene: -
j_gene: TRBJ1-2
abundance: -
v_gene: TRBV6-5
CDR3aa: CASSMGYGYTF
CDR3nt: TGTGCCAGCAGTATGGGCTATGGCTACACCTTC

d_gene: TRBD1
j_gene: TRBJ2-1
abundance: once
v_gene: TRBV6-2/TRBV6-3
CDR3aa: CASSYPDRGRNNEQFF
CDR3nt: TGTGCCAGCAGTTACCCCGACAGGGGTCGAAACAATGAGCAGTTCTTC

d_gene: -
j_gene: TRBJ1-2
abundance: few
v_gene: TRBV12-3/TRBV12-4
CDR3aa: CASSAGERVGYGYTF
CDR3nt: TGTGCCAGCAGTGCCGGAGAAAGAGTTGGATATGGCTACACCTTC

d_gene: -
j_gene: TRBJ1-1
abundance: -
v_gene: TRBV18
CDR3aa: CASSPQGSDTEAFF
CDR3nt: TGTGCCAGCTCACCACAGGGGTCGGACACTGAAGCTTTCTTT

d_gene: -
j_gene: TRBJ2-3
abundance: few
v_gene: TRBV14
CDR3aa: CASSLFRSSTDTQYF
CDR3nt: TGTGCCAGCAGCCTATTTCGCTCTAGCACAGATACGCAGTATTTT

d_gene: TRBD2
j_gene: TRBJ2-5
abundance: few
v_gene: TRBV5-1
CDR3aa: CASSSTRGGDMAQYF
CDR3nt: TGCGCCAGCAGCTCAACGCGGGGGGGGGACATGGCCCAGTACTTC

d_gene: -
j_gene: TRBJ2-2
abundance: many
v_gene: TRBV7-2
CDR3aa: CASSLTGPNTGELFF
CDR3nt: TGTGCCAGCAGCCTGACAGGTCCGAACACCGGGGAGCTGTTTTTT

d_gene: TRBD2
j_gene: TRBJ2-2
abundance: few
v_gene: TRBV5-1
CDR3aa: CASSRGGGDTGELFF
CDR3nt: TGCGCCAGCAGCCGCGGGGGAGGCGACACCGGGGAGCTGTTTTTT

d_gene: TRBD1
j_gene: TRBJ2-3
abundance: many
v_gene: TRBV14
CDR3aa: CASSQTRGQGGDWGDTQYF
CDR3nt: TGTGCCAGCAGCCAAACCCGTGGACAGGGAGGAGATTGGGGAGATACGCAGTATTTT

d_gene: -
j_gene: TRBJ2-1
abundance: -
v_gene: TRBV6-6
CDR3aa: CASSYSLNEQFF
CDR3nt: TGTGCCAGCAGTTACTCGTTGAATGAGCAGTTCTTC

d_gene: -
j_gene: TRBJ2-2
abundance: few
v_gene: TRBV7-2
CDR3aa: CASSLRRGAETGELFF
CDR3nt: TGTGCCAGCAGCTTACGGAGGGGGGCCGAGACCGGGGAGCTGTTTTTT

d_gene: -
j_gene: TRBJ1-2
abundance: few
v_gene: TRBV2
CDR3aa: CASSDQVYYGYTF
CDR3nt: TGTGCCAGCAGTGATCAGGTTTACTATGGCTACACCTTC

d_gene: -
j_gene: TRBJ2-1
abundance: -
v_gene: TRBV3-1
CDR3aa: CASSQDTLLQFF
CDR3nt: TGTGCCAGCAGCCAAGACACCCTCTTGCAGTTCTTC

d_gene: -
j_gene: TRBJ1-1
abundance: -
v_gene: TRBV5-1
CDR3aa: CASSLVGWGTEAFF
CDR3nt: TGCGCCAGCAGCTTGGTAGGGTGGGGGACTGAAGCTTTCTTT

d_gene: -
j_gene: TRBJ1-4
abundance: few
v_gene: TRBV5-1
CDR3aa: CASSYDTSPTNEKLFF
CDR3nt: TGCGCCAGCAGCTACGACACTAGTCCAACTAATGAAAAACTGTTTTTT

d_gene: -
j_gene: TRBJ2-5
abundance: many
v_gene: TRBV4-3
CDR3aa: CASSQDHVFSTGETQYF
CDR3nt: TGCGCCAGCAGCCAAGATCATGTGTTTTCCACCGGGGAGACCCAGTACTTC

d_gene: -
j_gene: TRBJ2-3
abundance: few
v_gene: TRBV20-1
CDR3aa: CSARVWQGKDTQYF
CDR3nt: TGCAGTGCTAGAGTGTGGCAGGGGAAAGATACGCAGTATTTT

d_gene: TRBD2
j_gene: TRBJ2-1
abundance: few
v_gene: TRBV10-1
CDR3aa: CASSESGGRDYNEQFF
CDR3nt: TGCGCCAGCAGTGAGTCAGGCGGGAGGGATTACAATGAGCAGTTCTTC